The following is a TCR beta chain sequence with its context. The antigen is unknown. V was clipped by 4 bases and J by 0 bases, with 14 bases between them. This CDR3 is built from 15 residues. Germline loops: CDR1 SGHRS, CDR2 YFSETQ. The record originates from a study of T cell responses to AZD1222 COVID-19 vaccine. Study results and limitations: Clonal diversity was possibly underestimated, and the donors were mostly white British, with more females. The repertoires were collected only after the peak T cell response.

Only in-frame clones appear in the TCRdb table, and some are missing; sequencing was by immunoSEQ multiplex PCR. The table has some 89,000 clones, around nine tenths seen once. The sequence was obtained from an adult in good health. This chain links TRBV5-1 with TRBJ2-7; D perhaps matches TRBD2 (6 bases). The sequencing here drew on peripheral blood, taken on day 0 of AZD1222 vaccination. The CDR3 reads CASSGRDGSSYEQYF. CDR3 nucleotides: TGCGCCAGCAGCGGCCGGGACGGGAGCTCCTACGAGCAGTACTTC.